This TCR beta chain comes out of a study of human CD4 T cells and Enterobacteriaceae. General observations from the study: Ex vivo clonotype reactivity was inferred only by sequence matching.

All CD4+ cells other than CD45RA+CCR7+CD95- naive cells were sorted as memory, over 95% pure. As for this clone: The antigen is not known.

Deep-level sequencing, detecting one cell in 200,000, covered ex vivo memory CD4+. Clones were read by immunoSEQ multiplex PCR, and TCRdb kept only the in-frame ones, dropping some. The data hold about 29,000 clones, with approximately 80% observed a single time. Germline assignment: CDR1 DFQATT and CDR2 SNEGSKA (reference sequence). V was pared by 1 base and J by 4 bases, with 2 bases between. CDR3 length: 11 amino acids. The chain employs TRBV20-1 and TRBJ2-4; no clear D. What was sequenced was memory CD4+ T cells from blood. This sequence was found in a human donor in good health. The CDR3 loop reads CSARGKNIQYF. In DNA form, the CDR3 reads TGCAGTGCTAGAGGGAAAAACATTCAGTACTTC.